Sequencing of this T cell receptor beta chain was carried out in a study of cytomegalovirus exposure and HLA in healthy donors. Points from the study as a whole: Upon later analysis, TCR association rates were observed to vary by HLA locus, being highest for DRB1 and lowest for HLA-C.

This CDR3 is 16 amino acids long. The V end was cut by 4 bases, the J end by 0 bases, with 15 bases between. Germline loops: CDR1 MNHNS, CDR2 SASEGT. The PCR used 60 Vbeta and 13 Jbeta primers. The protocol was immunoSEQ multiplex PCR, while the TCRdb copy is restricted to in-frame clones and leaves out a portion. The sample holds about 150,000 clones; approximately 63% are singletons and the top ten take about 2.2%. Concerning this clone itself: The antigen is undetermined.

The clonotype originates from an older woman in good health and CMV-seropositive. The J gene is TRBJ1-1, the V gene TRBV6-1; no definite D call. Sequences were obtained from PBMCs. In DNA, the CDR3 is TGTGCCAGCAGTGCCCCCGGTGGCGGCTTGAACACTGAAGCTTTCTTT. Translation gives CASSAPGGGLNTEAFF.